The entry below gives a single T cell receptor (beta chain) sequence along with its context. Antigen specificity is unknown. Multiple V-beta primers and a C-beta primer amplified TCRB from RNA. TCRB cDNA was made from around 450 ng total RNA. TCRdb re-derived calls from the multiplex PCR reads in MiXCR, one entry per CDR3 protein. The sample lists about 18,000 distinct CDR3 sequences, around 72% seen once, with approximately 18% in the top ten. This record comes from a study of tumor-infiltrating lymphocytes in glioblastoma multiforme. Study-level results: The TCR and somatic mutation analysis included just one glioblastoma patient. Detected clone frequencies may not reflect cell counts, being RNA-based.

Germline trimming cut 4 bases from V and 5 bases from J; bases unmatched to any gene: 5. The CDR3 contains 15 residues. Germline assignment: CDR1 DFQATT and CDR2 SNEGSKA (reference sequence). The TCR comes from a male donor with glioblastoma. The chain employs TRBV20-1 and TRBJ2-2; 12 bases agree with TRBD2. Specimen: peripheral blood. CDR3 residues: CSATTSGSITGELFF. CDR3 in DNA: TGCAGTGCTACGACTAGCGGGAGTATTACCGGGGAGCTGTTTTTT.